Below are 14 T cell receptor beta chains sequenced from a single sample in a study of OX40 agonist ivuxolimab in advanced cancers. TCRdb keeps only in-frame clones here, not all; method: immunoSEQ multiplex PCR. The data contain tens of thousands of clones, just under 85% of them singletons. The material was CD4+ or CD8+ T cells sorted from blood, obtained in a trial of the OX40 agonist ivuxolimab. These receptors came from an adult with an advanced solid tumor such as melanoma, head and neck, liver or kidney cancer.

The chain is built from TRBV5-4 and TRBJ2-3; TRBD2 is a possible D gene (5 bases). Germline V CDR1 and CDR2: SGHNT, YYREEE (reference sequence). This CDR3 has 13 residues. The V end was cut by 5 bases, the J end by 3 bases, with 10 bases between. The CDR3 DNA reads as TGTGCCAGCAGAGCGAGAGGGACAGATACGCAGTATTTT. Translation: CASRARGTDTQYF.

The chain uses TRBV5-1 and TRBJ2-7; TRBD2 aligns across 8 bases. V was clipped by 5 bases and J by 2 bases; unmatched bases: 6. The germline V gene has CDR1 SGHRS and CDR2 YFSETQ. The CDR3 consists of 14 residues. In DNA, the CDR3 is TGCGCCAGCAGAGAGAGCGGGAGCGCCTACGAGCAGTACTTC. Protein product: CASRESGSAYEQYF.

The chain couples TRBV29-1 to TRBJ2-7; possibly TRBD1 or TRBD2 for D (6 bases each). CDR3 size: 14 residues. Germline V gene sequence: CDR1 SQVTM, CDR2 ANQGSEA. V lost 2 bases to trimming and J lost 3 bases, with 14 bases between them. CDR3 loop: CSVERGARDYEQYV. Here the CDR3 DNA reads TGCAGCGTTGAAAGGGGGGCTAGGGACTACGAGCAGTACGTC.

In DNA form, the CDR3 reads TGTGCCAGCAGACTCCACGGGACTAGCGGATCCTACGAGCAGTACTTC. Amino acid sequence: CASRLHGTSGSYEQYF. This chain uses TRBV28 with TRBJ2-7; 11 bases line up with TRBD2. After removal of 6 bases from V and 1 base from J, the junction contained 8 bases not matched to a gene. CDR3 length equals 16 residues. The germline V gene has CDR1 MDHEN and CDR2 SYDVKM. The full variable domain, in which reference TRBV28 and TRBJ2-7 provide the parts outside the CDR3, is DVKVTQSSRYLVKRTGEKVFLECVQDMDHENMFWYRQDPGLGLRLIYFSYDVKMKEKGDIPEGYSVSREKKERFSLILESASTNQTSMYLCASRLHGTSGSYEQYFGPGTRLTVT.

V usage is TRBV4-3 and J usage is TRBJ2-3; a possible D gene is TRBD2 (5 bases). Germline-derived CDR1 and CDR2 are LGHNA and YSLEER. The CDR3 sequence is 13 residues long. V dropped 0 bases and J dropped 9 bases, with 10 bases sitting between them. CDR3: CASSQEDGGTQYF. DNA of the CDR3: TGCGCCAGCAGCCAAGAGGATGGAGGCACGCAGTATTTT.

The sample holds one count of this clone. The V call is TRBV2, the J call TRBJ1-1; no clear D gene. Germline V CDR1 and CDR2: SNHLY, FYNNEI. The CDR3 has 13 residues. With 6 bases removed from V and 0 bases from J, the gap between germline ends came to 8 bases. Written as DNA, the CDR3 is TGTGCCAGCAGAAGAGGAATGAACACTGAAGCTTTCTTT. Amino acids: CASRRGMNTEAFF. The full variable domain, with the rest looked up from reference TRBV2 and TRBJ1-1, is EPEVTQTPSHQVTQMGQEVILRCVPISNHLYFYWYRQILGQKVEFLVSFYNNEISEKSEIFDDQFSVERPDGSNFTLKIRSTKLEDSAMYFCASRRGMNTEAFFGQGTRLTVV.

The rearrangement uses TRBV28 and TRBJ1-5; D ambiguous. This CDR3 is 9 amino acids long. The germline V gene has CDR1 MDHEN and CDR2 SYDVKM. V dropped 8 bases and J dropped 9 bases, with 5 bases sitting between them. The CDR3 DNA follows: TGTGCCAGCGGCCGGCCCCAGCATTTT. This encodes CASGRPQHF.

This clone was counted between two and nine times. This chain joins TRBV20-1 and TRBJ1-1; no reliable D call. CDR1 DFQATT and CDR2 SNEGSKA come from the germline V gene (reference sequence). Deletions cut 7 bases from V and 2 bases from J, with 8 bases between. This CDR3 has 11 amino acids. The CDR3 sequence: CSVMFNTEAFF. The CDR3 DNA reads TGCAGTGTGATGTTTAACACTGAAGCTTTCTTT.

V is TRBV27 and J is TRBJ1-5; 9 bases agree with TRBD1. The CDR3 contains 14 residues. J was trimmed by 5 bases and V by 6 bases; bases with no gene match: 5. Germline CDR1 is MNHEY and CDR2 is SMNVEV (reference sequence). The CDR3 sequence: CASRRQGVDQPQHF. CDR3 sequence (DNA): TGTGCCAGCAGAAGACAGGGGGTAGATCAGCCCCAGCATTTT.

The chain combines TRBV9 with TRBJ2-5; 7 bases are a match to TRBD1. Germline-derived CDR1 and CDR2 are SGDLS and YYNGEE. The CDR3 length is 14 residues. V dropped 3 bases and J dropped 5; count of bases not matched to a gene: 7. The CDR3 sequence: CASSATGMLETQYF. CDR3 nucleotide sequence: TGTGCCAGCAGCGCGACAGGGATGCTGGAGACCCAGTACTTC.

This clone has a single count. V and J are TRBV27 and TRBJ1-2; 7 nucleotides match TRBD1. With V trimmed by 2 bases and J by 6 bases, 3 bases remained unmatched. The CDR3 covers 13 residues. From germline, CDR1 is MNHEY and CDR2 SMNVEV (reference sequence). The CDR3 here is CASSLVQGNGYTF. CDR3 sequence (DNA): TGTGCCAGCAGTTTAGTACAGGGGAATGGCTACACCTTC.

The chain uses TRBV30 and TRBJ1-6; D is unresolved. V lost 4 bases and J lost 12, with 19 bases in between. Germline-derived CDR1 and CDR2 are GTSNPN and SVGIG (reference sequence). CDR3 size: 14 residues. CDR3 sequence: CAWNRAPSIGPLHF. CDR3 nucleotide sequence: TGTGCCTGGAATAGGGCTCCCTCAATAGGACCCCTCCACTTT.

The rearrangement joins TRBV9 to TRBJ2-2; TRBD2 might be the D (5 bases). Germline assignment: CDR1 SGDLS and CDR2 YYNGEE. The CDR3 sequence is 11 residues long. Trimming took 3 bases from V and 8 from J, leaving 5 bases between them. CDR3 residues: CASSERGELFF. The CDR3 nucleotides read TGTGCCAGCAGCGAGCGGGGGGAGCTGTTTTTT.

The chain links TRBV7-2 to TRBJ2-7, with 9 bases matching TRBD1. CDR1 is SGHTA and CDR2 is FQGNSA in the germline V gene. Germline trimming cut 5 bases from V and 6 bases from J; bases unmatched to any gene: 5. The CDR3 has 13 amino acids. The CDR3, as DNA: TGTGCCAGCAGCCCCCGACAGGGGGGCGAGCAGTACGTC. Amino acid sequence: CASSPRQGGEQYV.